This T cell receptor beta chain was sequenced during a study of early T cells in non-severe SARS-CoV-2 infection (dated by TCRdb to the early 2020s). Study-wide context: Bulk RNA from unsorted whole blood was used for TCR sequencing, so alpha and beta chains could not be paired. Points the paper makes about the study in general: VDJdb matching was skewed toward anti-spike CD8 responses and likely underestimated virus-specific expansions, missing private and CD4 specificities.

Comments on this clonotype: Its antigen is currently not known. A read error may be the cause here, since a much bigger clone is one base away.

CDR3 length: 16 amino acids, cysteine to phenylalanine. The retained sequence is limited to the CDR3, 48 bases, with the frame set at the first base. CDR1 and CDR2 (SGHVS, FNYEAQ) derive from the germline V gene. Libraries were built with 5' RACE. The reads were generated on a NextSeq 500. To correct for sequencing error and PCR bias, the TCR library protocol tagged individual cDNA molecules with unique molecular identifiers. Sequencing covered both TCR alpha and beta chains, and within each sample the abundances of alpha and beta sequences were tightly co-correlated. The authors processed their data as follows. Decombinator V4 was used to perform V gene, J gene and CDR3 annotation of TCR sequences. Expanded TCRs were defined as changing significantly between any two time points under a Poisson model with p below 0.0001. TCR abundances were normalised to the total number of TCRs sequenced per sample and expressed as counts per million. MAIT TCRs were defined by TRAV1-2 paired with TRAJ12, TRAJ20 or TRAJ33, and iNKT TCRs by TRAV10 paired with TRAJ18. A search of VDJdb, accessed on 1 November 2021, was run for TCRs annotated to CMV, EBV and SARS-CoV-2, with TCRs annotated for multiple antigens excluded. The public reads were run again by TCRdb, first through fastp at Q25 and then through MiXCR, and only productive beta chains were kept. For every CDR3 protein sequence, its rows merge into one entry that carries the most common genes and DNA. V and J calls and clone size were set by TCRdb, not the authors. Recorded for this sample are 71,000 or so distinct CDR3 sequences; approximately 13% of them occurred a single time. More than 13% of the sample lies in the top ten.

Set within a cohort of healthcare workers in London, UK, this nested case-control study involved weekly PCR testing of nasopharyngeal swabs along with blood sampling. Healthcare workers were recruited between 23 and 31 March 2020, during the week of the UK lockdown, and were followed weekly for up to roughly 16 weeks. The chain uses TRBV7-6 and TRBJ1-4; TRBD1 is a weak D gene call, 5 bases matching. Sample: whole blood. The receptor was isolated from an adult who was a healthcare worker with PCR-confirmed SARS-CoV-2 infection or an uninfected control (not recorded which). The CDR3 amino acid sequence is: CVSSLYGGLTNEKLFF. The DNA sequence follows: TGTGTCAGCAGCTTATACGGGGGATTAACTAATGAAAAACTGTTTTTT.